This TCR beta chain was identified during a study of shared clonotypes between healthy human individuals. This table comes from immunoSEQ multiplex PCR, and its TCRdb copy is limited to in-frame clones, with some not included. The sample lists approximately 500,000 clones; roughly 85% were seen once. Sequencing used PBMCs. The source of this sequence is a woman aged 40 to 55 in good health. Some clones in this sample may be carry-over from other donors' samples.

The CDR3 loop is CASTVLKDGQNYGYTF. CDR3 nucleotides: TGTGCCAGCACCGTCCTTAAGGACGGACAAAACTATGGCTACACCTTC. The chain uses TRBV7-9 and TRBJ1-2; possible D gene TRBD1, 5 bases. Trimming stripped 7 bases from V and 2 bases from J, with 20 bases between. CDR3 length: 16 amino acids. CDR1 SEHNR and CDR2 FQNEAQ come from the germline V gene (reference sequence).